These 24 T cell receptor beta chains share one sample of origin, sequenced in a study of blood T cell repertoires in COVID-19. Clones were read by immunoSEQ multiplex PCR, and TCRdb kept only the in-frame ones, dropping some. The sample lists 63,000 or so clones; about 81% were seen once. Material: peripheral blood. The source of these receptors is a human donor in a cohort sampled during active COVID-19.

The chain couples TRBV3-1 (or the pseudogene TRBV3-2) to TRBJ2-1; 7 positions match TRBD2. The CDR3 extends over 15 amino acids. Germline trimming cut 6 bases from V and 8 bases from J; bases unmatched to any gene: 13. Germline V lookup: CDR1 LGHDT, CDR2 YNNKEL (reference sequence). The CDR3 protein is CASSLLGGGGDEQFF. CDR3 nucleotides: TGTGCCAGCAGTCTTCTGGGCGGGGGAGGAGATGAGCAGTTCTTC.

J is TRBJ2-5 and V is TRBV5-1; D gene uncertain. CDR3 length: 14 residues. V was shortened by 0 bases and J by 3 bases, with 9 bases between the two germline ends. CDR1 and CDR2 (germline): SGHRS, YFSETQ. CDR3 region: CASSLGPTEETQYF. As DNA, the CDR3 is TGCGCCAGCAGCTTGGGCCCGACTGAAGAGACCCAGTACTTC.

This clone was seen a few times. The chain is built from TRBV28 and TRBJ2-1, with D tentatively TRBD2 (6 bases). Between the trimmed V and J ends, which lost 8 bases and 5 bases, there was a span of 13 bases. Germline assignment: CDR1 MDHEN and CDR2 SYDVKM. The CDR3 spans 13 residues. Written as DNA, the CDR3 is TGTGCCAGCTTTAGCGGAGTTAACAATGAGCAGTTCTTC. Translating gives CASFSGVNNEQFF.

The chain carries TRBV25-1 and TRBJ1-1; 7 bases map to TRBD1. The V gene end was trimmed by 6 bases and the J gene end by 0 bases; junction bases not matched to a gene: 4. CDR3 length equals 14 residues. Germline V gene sequence: CDR1 MGHDK, CDR2 SYGVNS. The CDR3 region has the DNA TGTGCCAGCAGCGGACAGGTAATGAACACTGAAGCTTTCTTT. This gives the protein CASSGQVMNTEAFF.

The chain has TRBV5-1 and TRBJ2-1; 8 positions match TRBD2. This CDR3 comprises 17 residues. Germline loops: CDR1 SGHRS, CDR2 YFSETQ. V lost 3 bases to trimming and J lost 4 bases; unmatched junction nucleotides: 12. CDR3 in amino acids: CASSSAEGGRYYNEQFF. The CDR3 nucleotides read TGCGCCAGCAGCTCCGCGGAGGGCGGGAGGTATTACAATGAGCAGTTCTTC.

In this sample, this clone turned up a few times. V and J are TRBV7-9 and TRBJ2-2; 7 bases agree with TRBD2. V lost 7 bases, J lost 1 base, and 9 bases stayed unmatched. The V gene's germline CDR1 is SEHNR and CDR2 FQNEAQ (reference sequence). This CDR3 region has 16 residues. The CDR3 spells CASIFTGGENTGELFF. In DNA, the CDR3 is TGTGCCAGCATCTTTACGGGAGGAGAGAACACCGGGGAGCTGTTTTTT. The whole variable domain, filled in from reference TRBV7-9 and TRBJ2-2, reads DTGVSQNPRHKITKRGQNVTFRCDPISEHNRLYWYRQTLGQGPEFLTYFQNEAQLEKSRLLSDRFSAERPKGSFSTLEIQRTEQGDSAMYLCASIFTGGENTGELFFGEGSRLTVL.

V usage is TRBV19 and J usage is TRBJ1-1; the D gene is possibly TRBD1 (5 bases). V gave up 2 bases and J gave up 7 bases, with 11 bases separating them. The CDR3 runs 13 residues. CDR1 is LNHDA and CDR2 is SQIVND in the germline V gene (reference sequence). The CDR3 region has the DNA TGTGCCAGTAGTATACATGGGGCCGGTGAAGCTTTCTTT. Translation gives CASSIHGAGEAFF.

The chain has TRBV5-1 and TRBJ2-4; 7 nucleotides align to TRBD1. Germline V gene data show CDR1 as SGHRS and CDR2 as YFSETQ. V trimming: 8 bases; J trimming: 8 bases; junction bases outside the gene matches: 4. The CDR3 sequence is 11 residues long. The chain's CDR3 is CASRQGDIQYF. The CDR3 nucleotides are TGCGCCAGTCGACAGGGTGACATTCAGTACTTC.

The V call is TRBV2, the J call TRBJ1-1, with D perhaps matching TRBD1 (5 bases). The V gene lost 5 bases and the J gene lost 1 base, with 11 bases spanning the gap. The V gene's germline CDR1 is SNHLY and CDR2 FYNNEI. The CDR3 runs to 14 residues. The CDR3 region has the DNA TGTGCCAGCAGTAAGGGACTCTCGAACACTGAAGCTTTCTTT. Residues: CASSKGLSNTEAFF. Using reference TRBV2 and TRBJ1-1 for the parts outside the CDR3, the full variable domain is EPEVTQTPSHQVTQMGQEVILRCVPISNHLYFYWYRQILGQKVEFLVSFYNNEISEKSEIFDDQFSVERPDGSNFTLKIRSTKLEDSAMYFCASSKGLSNTEAFFGQGTRLTVV.

This chain connects TRBV6-5 to TRBJ2-1; 9 bases line up with TRBD1. Looked up from germline, CDR1 is MNHEY and CDR2 is SVGAGI. V lost 6 bases and J lost 4; bases outside the gene matches: 4. The CDR3 loop spans 14 amino acids. The CDR3 coding sequence is TGTGCCAGCAGGTCCGGGACAGGGTACAATGAGCAGTTCTTC. This encodes CASRSGTGYNEQFF.

This rearrangement joins TRBV7-2 to TRBJ2-1, with 7 bases matching TRBD1. The germline V gene encodes CDR1 SGHTA and CDR2 FQGNSA. Germline trimming cut 5 bases from V and 9 bases from J; bases unmatched to any gene: 4. CDR3 length equals 12 residues. The CDR3 DNA reads as TGTGCCAGCAGCCGTACAGGGGTTGAGCAGTTCTTC. It encodes CASSRTGVEQFF.

This clone was found once. This chain joins TRBV13 and TRBJ1-2; tentatively, D is TRBD1 (5 bases). Germline lookup yields CDR1 PRHDT and CDR2 FYEKMQ (reference sequence). V lost 5 bases and J 6 bases, leaving 16 bases between the germline ends. CDR3 size: 14 residues. CDR3 in amino acids: CASSAPPGGNGYTF. The CDR3 DNA is TGTGCCAGCAGCGCTCCCCCGGGGGGGAATGGCTACACCTTC.

The rearrangement links TRBV19 to TRBJ1-1; no clear D. The V gene's germline CDR1 is LNHDA and CDR2 SQIVND (reference sequence). V lost 7 bases and J lost 11, with 14 bases in between. The CDR3 is 11 amino acids. The CDR3 is CASMDRWRAFF. Here the CDR3 DNA reads TGTGCCAGTATGGATCGGTGGCGGGCTTTCTTT.

This sequence joins TRBV28 and TRBJ1-5, with a possible D match to TRBD1 (5 bases). The V gene's germline CDR1 is MDHEN and CDR2 SYDVKM. Trimming removed 1 base at V and 5 bases at J, with 6 bases between. The CDR3 is made up of 13 amino acids. The CDR3 loop is CASSLSGDQPQHF. The CDR3 DNA reads TGTGCCAGCAGTTTATCGGGGGATCAGCCCCAGCATTTT.

The table lists this clone with a count of one. One end of the junction fails to match germline, which may point to a read error. The genes are TRBV4-3 and TRBJ2-4; 8 bases are shared with TRBD2. Germline-derived CDR1 and CDR2 are LGHNA and YSLEER. The CDR3 has 15 residues. This CDR3 reads CASSKERETENIQYF. The CDR3 region has the DNA TGCGCCAGCAGCAAAGAGCGGGAGACGGAAAACATTCAGTACTTC.

The chain couples TRBV5-8 to TRBJ1-4; possibly TRBD1 for D (5 bases). CDR1 is SGHTS, CDR2 YDEGEE, per germline. V was clipped by 4 bases and J by 3 bases, with 10 bases between them. There are 14 residues in the CDR3. CDR3 bases: TGTGCCAGCAGCCTCCGGGGGTCTAATGAAAAACTGTTTTTT. Its translation: CASSLRGSNEKLFF.

In this sample, this clone turned up once. The chain employs TRBV5-1 and TRBJ2-7; TRBD2 matches at 8 bases. The junction had 8 bases not matched to a gene; V was cut back by 6 bases and J by 0 bases. The germline CDR1 and CDR2 sequences are SGHRS and YFSETQ. The CDR3 loop spans 15 amino acids. The CDR3 region has the DNA TGCGCCAGCACATTTGGCGGGAGGTACTCCTACGAGCAGTACTTC. Translating gives CASTFGGRYSYEQYF. Using reference TRBV5-1 and TRBJ2-7 for the parts outside the CDR3, the full variable domain is KAGVTQTPRYLIKTRGQQVTLSCSPISGHRSVSWYQQTPGQGLQFLFEYFSETQRNKGNFPGRFSGRQFSNSRSEMNVSTLELGDSALYLCASTFGGRYSYEQYFGPGTRLTVT.

V and J are TRBV6-5 and TRBJ2-1, with 13 bases lining up with TRBD2. Trimming removed 4 bases from V and 2 bases from J; junction bases left unmatched: 2. The CDR3 is made up of 16 amino acids. Germline V lookup: CDR1 MNHEY, CDR2 SVGAGI. The CDR3 spells CASSSGTSGTYNEQFF. The CDR3 nucleotides read TGTGCCAGCAGTTCCGGGACTAGCGGGACCTACAATGAGCAGTTCTTC.

The chain carries TRBV7-9 and TRBJ2-7; D is perhaps TRBD1 (6 bases). This CDR3 comprises 16 residues. CDR1 and CDR2 (germline): SEHNR, FQNEAQ (reference sequence). V was pared by 6 bases and J by 2 bases, with 20 bases between. Here the CDR3 reads CASRAGAASITYEQYF. CDR3 DNA sequence: TGTGCCAGCAGAGCAGGGGCAGCGAGTATCACCTACGAGCAGTACTTC.

The V and J genes are TRBV25-1 and TRBJ2-1, with 9 bases fitting TRBD1. The CDR3 is made up of 12 amino acids. Germline trimming cut 2 bases from V and 13 bases from J; bases unmatched to any gene: 3. CDR1 is MGHDK and CDR2 is SYGVNS in the germline V gene. As DNA, the CDR3 is TGTGCCAGCAGTGAAATGGGACAGGGCCAGTTCTTC. Amino acid sequence: CASSEMGQGQFF. Drawing the rest from reference TRBV25-1 and TRBJ2-1, the complete variable domain is EADIYQTPRYLVIGTGKKITLECSQTMGHDKMYWYQQDPGMELHLIHYSYGVNSTEKGDLSSESTVSRIRTEHFPLTLESARPSHTSQYLCASSEMGQGQFFGPGTRLTVL.

The gene calls are TRBV18 and TRBJ1-2; D perhaps matches TRBD1 (5 bases). Trimming removed 0 bases from V and 6 bases from J, with 14 bases in between. Per germline, CDR1 KGHSH and CDR2 LQKENI. The CDR3 sequence is 15 residues long. CDR3 bases: TGTGCCAGCTCACCACCGTCGGGGGTAACTGATGGCTACACCTTC. Translation gives CASSPPSGVTDGYTF.

The V and J genes are TRBV10-3 and TRBJ1-2; 10 bases agree with TRBD1. Germline lookup yields CDR1 ENHRY and CDR2 SYGVKD. CDR3 length: 13 amino acids. The V and J ends lost 8 bases and 8 bases, in that order; junction bases with no gene match: 8. CDR3 sequence: CAISGQGVEGYTF. In DNA form, the CDR3 reads TGTGCCATCTCCGGACAGGGGGTTGAAGGCTACACCTTC.

The chain links TRBV4-1 to TRBJ2-3; 7 positions match TRBD1. The V gene end was trimmed by 4 bases and the J gene end by 3 bases; junction bases not matched to a gene: 4. Per the germline V gene, CDR1 is MGHRA and CDR2 is YSYEKL. The CDR3 is made up of 14 amino acids. CDR3 protein: CASSRQGPTDTQYF. CDR3 DNA: TGCGCCAGCAGCCGACAGGGTCCGACAGATACGCAGTATTTT.

The chain joins TRBV5-1 to TRBJ2-6, with 10 nucleotides matching TRBD1. The CDR3 sequence is 20 residues long. J gave up 0 bases and V 3 bases, and 12 bases lay outside the gene matches. CDR1 is SGHRS and CDR2 is YFSETQ in the germline V gene. CDR3: CASSSWDRGLPSSGANVLTF. For the CDR3, the DNA is TGCGCCAGCAGCTCCTGGGACAGGGGTTTACCCTCCTCTGGGGCCAACGTCCTGACTTTC.